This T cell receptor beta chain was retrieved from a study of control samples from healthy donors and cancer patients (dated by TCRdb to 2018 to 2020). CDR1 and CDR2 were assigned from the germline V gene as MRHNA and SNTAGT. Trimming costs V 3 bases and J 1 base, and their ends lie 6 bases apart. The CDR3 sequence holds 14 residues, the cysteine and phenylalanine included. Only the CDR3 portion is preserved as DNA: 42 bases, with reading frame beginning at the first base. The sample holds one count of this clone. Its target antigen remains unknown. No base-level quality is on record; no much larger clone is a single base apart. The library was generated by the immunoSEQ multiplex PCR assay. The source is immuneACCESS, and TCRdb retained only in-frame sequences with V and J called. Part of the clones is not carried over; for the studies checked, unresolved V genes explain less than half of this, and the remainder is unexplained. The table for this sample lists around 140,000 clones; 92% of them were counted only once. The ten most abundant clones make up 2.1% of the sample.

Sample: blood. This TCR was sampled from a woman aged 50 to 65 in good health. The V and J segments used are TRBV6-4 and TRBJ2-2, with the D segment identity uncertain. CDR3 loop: CASSEGMNTGELFF. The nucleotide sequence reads TGTGCCAGCAGTGAAGGGATGAACACCGGGGAGCTGTTTTTT.